The next 32 T cell receptor beta chains were all read from a single sample in a study of chemoradiotherapy in HPV16-positive cancers. Generated by immunoSEQ multiplex PCR, the TCRdb table keeps only in-frame clones and is missing some. The sample includes 10,000 to 15,000 clones, about 88% of them seen just once. The sequencing used blood, collected from a patient who underwent chemoradiotherapy. The origin of the receptors is a human donor with HPV-associated anogenital cancer.

The chain joins TRBV28 to TRBJ2-6, with D uncertain. CDR1 MDHEN and CDR2 SYDVKM come from the germline V gene. This CDR3 region has 16 residues. The V and J ends lost 3 bases and 0 bases respectively, with 9 bases between them. Here the CDR3 DNA reads TGTGCCAGCAGTTTCGACCGGTTCTCTGGGGCCAACGTCCTGACTTTC. Translation gives CASSFDRFSGANVLTF.

This clone was found once. The CDR3 DNA reads TGTGCCAGCAGTTTAGGGGTTCGGGCGGGAAACACCATATATTTT. Translated: CASSLGVRAGNTIYF. The chain is built from TRBV28 and TRBJ1-3; D uncertain. This CDR3 has 15 amino acids. The V and J ends lost 2 bases and 4 bases respectively, with 12 bases between them. Germline CDR1 reads MDHEN; CDR2 reads SYDVKM.

The chain employs TRBV7-2 and TRBJ1-4; TRBD1 might be the D (5 bases). Trimming removed 0 bases from V and 4 bases from J, with 12 bases in between. In germline, CDR1 is SGHTA, CDR2 FQGNSA. The CDR3 sequence is 16 residues long. CDR3 nucleotides: TGTGCCAGCAGCTTAGCGAGGGACCCCCTTAATGAAAAACTGTTTTTT. This encodes CASSLARDPLNEKLFF.

Only one count was recorded for this clone. The V gene is TRBV28, the J gene TRBJ2-7; D is undetermined. Trimming cost V 6 bases and J 2 bases, with 8 bases left between them. The CDR3 loop spans 12 amino acids. The V gene's germline CDR1 is MDHEN and CDR2 SYDVKM. The DNA for the CDR3 is TGTGCCAGCAGATCGGACCCCTACGAGCAGTACTTC. This translates into CASRSDPYEQYF. The complete variable domain, with remaining parts taken from reference TRBV28 and TRBJ2-7, reads DVKVTQSSRYLVKRTGEKVFLECVQDMDHENMFWYRQDPGLGLRLIYFSYDVKMKEKGDIPEGYSVSREKKERFSLILESASTNQTSMYLCASRSDPYEQYFGPGTRLTVT.

The chain recombines TRBV7-2 with TRBJ2-3, with D possibly matching TRBD1 (6 bases). Germline V gives CDR1 SGHTA, CDR2 FQGNSA. V lost 10 bases, J lost 3 bases, and 11 bases lay in between. CDR3 length: 12 residues. CDR3 in amino acids: CATNTGTDTQYF. CDR3 nucleotides: TGTGCCACCAATACAGGGACAGATACGCAGTATTTT.

This clone was recorded once. The V call is TRBV28, the J call TRBJ1-2, with 9 bases that match TRBD1. The V segment lost 4 bases and the J segment 2 bases; nucleotides outside the gene matches: 5. The CDR3 covers 15 residues. CDR1 is MDHEN, CDR2 SYDVKM, per germline. CDR3: CASSSAGTGNYGYTF. Here the CDR3 DNA reads TGTGCCAGCAGTTCTGCCGGGACAGGGAACTATGGCTACACCTTC.

V is TRBV4-1 and J is TRBJ1-4; D is possibly TRBD1 (5 bases). There are 15 residues in the CDR3. Per germline, CDR1 MGHRA and CDR2 YSYEKL. With 1 base removed from V and 1 base from J, the gap between germline ends came to 7 bases. The CDR3 reads CASSQGTITNEKLFF. In nucleotides, the CDR3 is TGCGCCAGCAGCCAAGGGACAATAACTAATGAAAAACTGTTTTTT.

The genes are TRBV6-1 and TRBJ1-1, with a tentative D call TRBD1 (5 bases). Germline V gene data show CDR1 as MNHNS and CDR2 as SASEGT. With 3 bases removed from V and 4 bases from J, the gap between germline ends came to 15 bases. The CDR3 sequence is 15 residues long. Here the CDR3 reads CASSDKWGGVTEAFF. CDR3 bases: TGTGCCAGCAGTGACAAATGGGGCGGGGTCACTGAAGCTTTCTTT.

The V call is TRBV9, the J call TRBJ2-1, with a tentative D call TRBD2 (5 bases). Germline loops: CDR1 SGDLS, CDR2 YYNGEE. Trimming removed 2 bases at V and 4 bases at J, with 13 bases between. The CDR3 runs to 15 residues. The CDR3, as DNA: TGTGCCAGCAGCGTCGGCCCTAGCCCATACAATGAGCAGTTCTTC. Amino acids: CASSVGPSPYNEQFF.

The V and J genes are TRBV7-2 and TRBJ1-3; the match to TRBD1 covers 7 bases. The CDR3 has 14 amino acids. Germline V gives CDR1 SGHTA, CDR2 FQGNSA. V trimming: 3 bases; J trimming: 2 bases; junction bases outside the gene matches: 1. This CDR3 reads CASSLDRTGNTIYF. DNA of the CDR3: TGTGCCAGCAGCTTGGACAGGACTGGAAACACCATATATTTT.

This clone was found a few times. This chain links TRBV5-1 with TRBJ1-6, with TRBD1 as a possible D gene (6 bases). With 5 bases removed from V and 4 bases from J, the gap between germline ends came to 13 bases. From germline, CDR1 is SGHRS and CDR2 YFSETQ. The CDR3 sequence is 15 residues long. The CDR3: CASRGEDRYNSPLHF. The CDR3 DNA reads TGCGCCAGCAGAGGTGAAGACAGGTATAATTCACCCCTCCACTTT.

The V gene is TRBV5-1, the J gene TRBJ2-5; D not certain. This CDR3 comprises 11 residues. The V end lost 5 bases, the J end lost 5 bases, and 7 bases lay between the germline ends. CDR1 is SGHRS and CDR2 is YFSETQ in the germline V gene. CDR3: CASRVRETQYF. In DNA, the CDR3 is TGCGCCAGCAGGGTCCGGGAGACCCAGTACTTC.

The chain couples TRBV6-5 to TRBJ1-1; D might be TRBD1 (5 bases). This CDR3 has 15 amino acids. Germline V gene data show CDR1 as MNHEY and CDR2 as SVGAGI. V was pared by 7 bases and J by 6 bases, with 21 bases between. The CDR3 here is CASKGADPGGAEAFF. Written as DNA, the CDR3 is TGTGCCAGCAAAGGAGCTGACCCTGGAGGGGCTGAAGCTTTCTTT.

The rearrangement joins TRBV6-1 to TRBJ2-5; D is ambiguous. This CDR3 has 12 residues. V lost 2 bases, J lost 5 bases, and 6 bases lay in between. CDR1 and CDR2 from the germline V gene are MNHNS and SASEGT. CDR3: CASSESDETQYF. The CDR3 nucleotides read TGTGCCAGCAGTGAATCCGATGAGACCCAGTACTTC.

The V and J genes are TRBV4-1 and TRBJ2-3; D unclear. Germline CDR1 MGHRA, CDR2 YSYEKL. CDR3 size: 13 residues. The V gene lost 1 base and the J gene lost 4 bases, with 6 bases spanning the gap. CDR3 amino acids: CASSQGSPDTQYF. In nucleotides, the CDR3 is TGCGCCAGCAGCCAAGGTTCCCCAGATACGCAGTATTTT.

The V gene is TRBV19, the J gene TRBJ1-5, with 8 bases that match TRBD1. Germline V CDR1 and CDR2: LNHDA, SQIVND (reference sequence). The J segment lost 4 bases and the V segment lost 7 bases, leaving 12 bases of the junction unmatched. This CDR3 spans 16 amino acids. CDR3 amino acids: CASTDGQGRTNQPQHF. The CDR3 DNA reads TGTGCCAGTACCGACGGACAGGGTCGGACTAATCAGCCCCAGCATTTT.

This chain links TRBV6-6 with TRBJ2-3; a possible D gene is TRBD2 (6 bases). The CDR3 is 16 amino acids. Germline V gene lookup returns CDR1 MNHNY and CDR2 SVGAGI (reference sequence). Deletions cut 4 bases from V and 4 bases from J, with 18 bases between. CDR3 sequence reads: CASSSSTSIGADTQYF. CDR3 sequence (DNA): TGTGCCAGCAGTTCCTCAACTAGCATCGGCGCAGATACGCAGTATTTT.

The rearrangement joins TRBV5-4 to TRBJ1-4; 7 bases line up with TRBD1. Germline loops: CDR1 SGHNT, CDR2 YYREEE (reference sequence). After removal of 3 bases from V and 4 bases from J, the junction contained 6 bases not matched to a gene. This CDR3 has 15 residues. Here the CDR3 reads CASSSNRGLNEKLFF. CDR3 bases: TGTGCCAGCAGCTCCAACAGGGGTCTTAATGAAAAACTGTTTTTT.

Concerning this clone itself: The junction departs from germline at one end; a sequencing error may be responsible. Other DNA variants within this sample encode the same CDR3. The genes are TRBV7-9 and TRBJ2-1, with a tentative D call TRBD1 (6 bases). The CDR3 totals 15 residues. Germline V lookup: CDR1 SEHNR, CDR2 FQNEAQ (reference sequence). The CDR3: CASSLGGPLGNEQFF. In DNA, the CDR3 is TGTGCCAGTAGCTTAGGGGGACCCCTGGGCAATGAGCAGTTCTTC.

The rearrangement links TRBV21-1 to TRBJ2-7; TRBD2, the D gene given by the table, was not confirmed from the DNA. TRBV21-1 counts as a pseudogene. This CDR3 spans 14 amino acids. The CDR3 here is CASSYGGAGYEQYF. CDR3 coding DNA: TGTGCCAGCAGTTACGGGGGGGCCGGGTACGAGCAGTACTTC.

V and J are TRBV5-5 and TRBJ1-5; D not certain. This CDR3 region has 13 residues. Germline loops: CDR1 SGHKS, CDR2 YYEKEE (reference sequence). V was cut by 1 base and J by 0 bases, with 2 bases left in between. CDR3 residues: CASSLSSNQPQHF. The CDR3 DNA is TGTGCCAGCAGCTTGAGTAGCAATCAGCCCCAGCATTTT. Full variable domain (rest looked up from reference TRBV5-5 and TRBJ1-5): DAGVTQSPTHLIKTRGQQVTLRCSPISGHKSVSWYQQVLGQGPQFIFQYYEKEERGRGNFPDRFSARQFPNYSSELNVNALLLGDSALYLCASSLSSNQPQHFGDGTRLSIL.

The table lists this clone with a count of one. The chain joins TRBV15 to TRBJ1-2; D might be TRBD1 (6 bases). V dropped 5 bases and J dropped 4 bases, with 20 bases sitting between them. The CDR3 sequence is 16 residues long. The V gene's germline CDR1 is LNHNV and CDR2 YYDKDF (reference sequence). CDR3 coding DNA: TGTGCCACCAGCGGGGGGCGCGGCGCGCTCGGCTATGGCTACACCTTC. Its translation is CATSGGRGALGYGYTF.

The chain employs TRBV7-2 and TRBJ2-1, with 15 bases fitting TRBD2. Germline V gene lookup returns CDR1 SGHTA and CDR2 FQGNSA. The V and J ends lost 5 bases and 0 bases, in that order; junction bases with no gene match: 8. The CDR3 extends over 19 amino acids. The CDR3: CASSTPGTSGGLSYNEQFF. Written as DNA, the CDR3 is TGTGCCAGCAGCACCCCCGGGACTAGCGGGGGGCTCTCCTACAATGAGCAGTTCTTC.

The rearrangement links TRBV7-9 to TRBJ2-1; D is possibly TRBD1 or TRBD2 (5 bases each). CDR1 SEHNR and CDR2 FQNEAQ come from the germline V gene (reference sequence). The CDR3 spans 16 residues. Trimming pared 1 base from V and 5 bases from J, leaving 15 bases between. The CDR3 DNA reads TGTGCCAGCAGCTTAGGTCCCAGTGTGGGGGACAATGAGCAGTTCTTC. Protein product: CASSLGPSVGDNEQFF.

The J gene is TRBJ1-2, the V gene TRBV7-2, with 9 bases fitting TRBD1. This CDR3 is 16 amino acids long. The junction had 10 bases not matched to a gene; V was cut back by 3 bases and J by 5 bases. Germline-derived CDR1 and CDR2 are SGHTA and FQGNSA. CDR3 sequence: CASSFASGQGGYGYTF. The CDR3 DNA follows: TGTGCCAGCAGCTTTGCCTCGGGACAGGGTGGATATGGCTACACCTTC.

J is TRBJ2-3 and V is TRBV29-1, with D possibly TRBD2 on 6 matching bases. The V and J ends lost 3 bases and 3 bases respectively, with 10 bases between them. Germline CDR1 and CDR2: SQVTM and ANQGSEA. The CDR3 runs 13 residues. CDR3 DNA sequence: TGCAGCGTTGATAGTGGGGGGACAGATACGCAGTATTTT. This codes for CSVDSGGTDTQYF.

This chain connects TRBV19 to TRBJ2-1; D unclear. V was trimmed by 6 bases and J by 0 bases, leaving 0 bases between them. There are 11 residues in the CDR3. Looked up from germline, CDR1 is LNHDA and CDR2 is SQIVND (reference sequence). For the CDR3, the DNA is TGTGCCAGTAGCTCCTACAATGAGCAGTTCTTC. Translated, it gives CASSSYNEQFF.

This chain links TRBV9 with TRBJ2-3, with a weak D call TRBD1 (6 bases). CDR3 length: 15 residues. V lost 0 bases and J 2 bases, leaving 10 bases between the germline ends. CDR1 is SGDLS and CDR2 is YYNGEE in the germline V gene. Here the CDR3 DNA reads TGTGCCAGCAGCGTAGTCGGACAGAACACAGATACGCAGTATTTT. This sequence encodes CASSVVGQNTDTQYF.

The CDR3 reads CASSLEYWKTRRGELFF. CDR3 sequence (DNA): TGTGCCAGCAGCTTGGAGTACTGGAAAACCCGACGCGGGGAGCTGTTTTTT. This chain joins TRBV5-4 and TRBJ2-2; D is ambiguous. In germline, CDR1 is SGHNT, CDR2 YYREEE (reference sequence). The germline V and J ends were trimmed by 0 bases and 7 bases, with 19 bases remaining between them. This CDR3 comprises 17 residues.

The chain joins TRBV9 to TRBJ2-2, with D tentatively TRBD2 (6 bases). The germline V and J ends were trimmed by 5 bases and 4 bases, with 15 bases remaining between them. Germline CDR1 is SGDLS and CDR2 is YYNGEE. The length of the CDR3 is 15 residues. The CDR3 DNA reads as TGTGCCAGCAGTCGTGGCGGGAAGGGCACCGGGGAGCTGTTTTTT. Amino acid sequence: CASSRGGKGTGELFF.

The chain is built from TRBV19 and TRBJ2-5; 12 bases fit TRBD2. Trimming at V came to 1 base and at J to 4 bases, leaving 7 bases not matched to a gene. The CDR3 extends over 17 amino acids. Germline V gene lookup returns CDR1 LNHDA and CDR2 SQIVND (reference sequence). CDR3 DNA: TGTGCCAGTAGTATAGCTAGCGGGAGGGGTTCAGGAGAGACCCAGTACTTC. It yields the protein CASSIASGRGSGETQYF.

In its sample, this clone was seen once. The rearrangement uses TRBV6-1 and TRBJ2-3; D call uncertain. CDR3 length equals 14 residues. Trimming took 5 bases from V and 5 from J, leaving 14 bases between them. CDR1 is MNHNS, CDR2 SASEGT, per germline. As DNA, the CDR3 is TGTGCCAGCAGTCCTACGAGTCATTTAGATACGCAGTATTTT. Protein sequence: CASSPTSHLDTQYF.